The rows below give T cell receptor beta chains drawn from one sample of a study of T cells in localized non-small cell lung cancer. Only in-frame clones appear in the TCRdb table, and some are missing; sequencing was by immunoSEQ multiplex PCR. In the table there are approximately 80,000 clones, around 84% of which are singletons. The specimen was peripheral blood, collected before any cancer treatment. The receptors come from a female donor at least 60 years old with stage I lung adenocarcinoma. Both conserved end residues are part of each CDR3. D genes are given only for firm matches. Expanded clones get a size class; other rows say once, few or many, or leave the size out.

length	V	size	J	D	DNA	CDR3
14	TRBV2	.	TRBJ2-3	.	TGTGCCAGCAGTCCCCGGCTAGGAGGAGATACGCAGTATTTT	CASSPRLGGDTQYF
15	TRBV4-3	.	TRBJ2-3	TRBD2	TGCGCCAGCAGCCGTTCCAGCGGGGTGACAGATACGCAGTATTTT	CASSRSSGVTDTQYF
18	TRBV19	.	TRBJ1-5	TRBD1	TGTGCCAGTAGTACTGCCTTCGGACAGGGGGCTCAGAATCAGCCCCAGCATTTT	CASSTAFGQGAQNQPQHF
14	TRBV6-1	once	TRBJ2-4	TRBD1	TGTGCCAGCAGCGAAGGGGGACAGGGAAACATTCAGTACTTC	CASSEGGQGNIQYF
16	TRBV21-1	.	TRBJ2-2	.	TGTGCCAGCAGCAAAGGAAGGGGGGGCACCGAGAGGGAGCTGTTTTTT	CASSKGRGGTERELFF
13	TRBV7-2	.	TRBJ2-2	.	TGTGCCAGCAGCTTAACGGACACCGGGGAGCTGTTTTTT	CASSLTDTGELFF
13	TRBV2	.	TRBJ2-1	TRBD2	TGTGCCTCCCTTGGACTAGCAAGCAATGAGCAGTTCTTC	CASLGLASNEQFF
17	TRBV29-1	few	TRBJ1-3	.	TGCAGCGTTGAAGATCGGGGGGGGGATGCTGCTGGAAACACCATATATTTT	CSVEDRGGDAAGNTIYF
14	TRBV4-2	.	TRBJ2-3	.	TGTGCCAGCAGCCAAGCGGCCAGCACAGATACGCAGTATTTT	CASSQAASTDTQYF
13	TRBV9	.	TRBJ2-1	.	TGTGCCAGCAGCTCGGGACCGTCCAATGAGCAGTTCTTC	CASSSGPSNEQFF
14	TRBV7-2	.	TRBJ1-2	.	TGTGCCAGCAGCTTAAGTACAGGGAACTATGGCTACACCTTC	CASSLSTGNYGYTF
15	TRBV4-1	.	TRBJ2-3	TRBD2	TGCGCCAGCAGCCAAGATCACCCGGGAGGGGATACGCAGTATTTT	CASSQDHPGGDTQYF
17	TRBV7-2	.	TRBJ2-6	.	TGTGCCAGCAGCCCCCCGTATTGGGGCTCTGGGGCCAACGTCCTGACTTTC	CASSPPYWGSGANVLTF
14	TRBV2	.	TRBJ1-2	TRBD1	TGTGCCAGCAGTGAGGACAGGGGGCCCTATGGCTACACCTTC	CASSEDRGPYGYTF
16	TRBV15	.	TRBJ1-3	.	TGTGCCACCAGCAGTTCCGGGAACAGCTGGGGAAACACCATATATTTT	CATSSSGNSWGNTIYF
15	TRBV19	.	TRBJ1-2	.	TGTGCCAGTAGCGAACTTAGGGGTAGTGAGGGTGGCTACACCTTC	CASSELRGSEGGYTF
14	TRBV9	few	TRBJ2-1	TRBD1	TGTGCCAGCACCCGGACAGGGAACCACAATGAGCAGTTCTTC	CASTRTGNHNEQFF
15	TRBV2	.	TRBJ2-1	TRBD2	TGTGCCAGCAACGCAGCTAGCGGGAGGGCGAATGAGCAGTTCTTC	CASNAASGRANEQFF
13	TRBV2	.	TRBJ1-1	TRBD1	TGTGCCAGCACTTTAACAGGGGGAGCCAAAGCTTTCTTT	CASTLTGGAKAFF
13	TRBV15	.	TRBJ2-3	.	TGTGCCACCAGCCCGGGACCCCGAGATACGCAGTATTTT	CATSPGPRDTQYF
15	TRBV7-9	.	TRBJ2-2	.	TGTGCCAGCAGGAGGGGACTTAAGAACACCGGGGAGCTGTTTTTT	CASRRGLKNTGELFF
13	TRBV6-5	.	TRBJ1-2	.	TGTGCCAGCCAGGGGTTGGCTAACTATGGCTACACCTTC	CASQGLANYGYTF
18	TRBV4-3	.	TRBJ1-2	TRBD1	TGCGCCAGCAGCCTAGCCAGGGTCCAGGGGGCACTGGACGGTGGCTACACCTTC	CASSLARVQGALDGGYTF
16	TRBV19	.	TRBJ1-2	.	TGTGCCAGTAGTATAACTTCAACCGGGTCGACACGCGGCTACACCTTC	CASSITSTGSTRGYTF
12	TRBV10-3	.	TRBJ1-2	.	TGTGCCATCAGTGAACAGAACTATGGCTACACCTTC	CAISEQNYGYTF
13	TRBV2	few	TRBJ1-2	TRBD1	TGTGCCAGCCAAAGCCGGGACAGCTATGGCTACACCTTC	CASQSRDSYGYTF
16	TRBV9	.	TRBJ2-2	.	TGTGCCAGCAGTGCGTCGCCTGTCCCTTACACCGGGGAGCTGTTTTTT	CASSASPVPYTGELFF
13	TRBV28	few	TRBJ1-2	.	TGTGCCAGCAAGTATCCCCTGCTAGAGGGCTACACCTTC	CASKYPLLEGYTF
19	TRBV21-1	once	TRBJ1-5	.	TGTGCCAGCAGCAAAGCGCCAGGGTGGCCGCAGGAGGGAAATCAGCCCCAGCATTTT	CASSKAPGWPQEGNQPQHF
18	TRBV27	.	TRBJ2-2	.	TGTGCCAGCAGTTTCTTATGGACGGCCGTCGGGAACACCGGGGAGCTGTTTTTT	CASSFLWTAVGNTGELFF
16	TRBV6-1	.	TRBJ2-3	.	TGTGCCAGCAGTGAAGCGGCGGGGGCTAGCACAGATACGCAGTATTTT	CASSEAAGASTDTQYF
14	TRBV19	.	TRBJ1-1	.	TGTGCCAGTAGTACCCCACGAAAGAACACTGAAGCTTTCTTT	CASSTPRKNTEAFF
15	TRBV30	.	TRBJ2-4	.	TGTGCCTGGAGTCGAGGGTCACTAGCCAAAAACATTCAGTACTTC	CAWSRGSLAKNIQYF
14	TRBV27	.	TRBJ2-7	.	TGTGCCAGCAGAAGCAGGGTATTTCCCTACGAGCAGTACTTC	CASRSRVFPYEQYF
12	TRBV2	.	TRBJ2-1	.	TGTGCCAGCGGCCTAGAGTACAATGAGCAGTTCTTC	CASGLEYNEQFF
14	TRBV9	.	TRBJ2-1	.	TGTGCCAGCAGCGTAGCTCGGAGCGGGTGGGAGCAGTTCTTC	CASSVARSGWEQFF
15	TRBV11-3	.	TRBJ1-3	.	TGTGCCAGCAGCTTGGGCGGACACCTTGGAAACACCATATATTTT	CASSLGGHLGNTIYF
15	TRBV7-2	.	TRBJ2-1	.	TGTGCCAGCAGCTCGGGTACTAGGCGCGTGTTTGAGCAGTTCTTC	CASSSGTRRVFEQFF
14	TRBV6-6	.	TRBJ2-7	.	TGTGCCAGCAGCCACACGGGATCCTCCTACGAGCAGTACTTC	CASSHTGSSYEQYF
17	TRBV11-1	once	TRBJ2-2	.	TGTGCCAGCAGCTTTGCCAGGGGCCCCGTCGACACCGGGGAGCTGTTTTTT	CASSFARGPVDTGELFF
16	TRBV6-5	once	TRBJ1-1	.	TGTGCCAGCAGTTATTCCGCGACAGTTCCGAACACTGAAGCTTTCTTT	CASSYSATVPNTEAFF
15	TRBV6-5	.	TRBJ1-5	TRBD1	TGTGCCAGCAGTACGGACAGGGTCGGAAGTCAGCCCCAGCATTTT	CASSTDRVGSQPQHF
15	TRBV27	.	TRBJ2-7	TRBD1	TGTGCCAGCGGTGGCCTCAGGGGGAATCTTTACGAGCAGTACTTC	CASGGLRGNLYEQYF
18	TRBV7-8	.	TRBJ1-5	.	TGTGCCAGCAGCTCCTACTCTGGGGCTCCGGGAGGTAATCAGCCCCAGCATTTT	CASSSYSGAPGGNQPQHF
13	TRBV28	few	TRBJ1-2	.	TGTGCCAGCAGCGGGACAAGCCTCTATGGCTACACCTTC	CASSGTSLYGYTF